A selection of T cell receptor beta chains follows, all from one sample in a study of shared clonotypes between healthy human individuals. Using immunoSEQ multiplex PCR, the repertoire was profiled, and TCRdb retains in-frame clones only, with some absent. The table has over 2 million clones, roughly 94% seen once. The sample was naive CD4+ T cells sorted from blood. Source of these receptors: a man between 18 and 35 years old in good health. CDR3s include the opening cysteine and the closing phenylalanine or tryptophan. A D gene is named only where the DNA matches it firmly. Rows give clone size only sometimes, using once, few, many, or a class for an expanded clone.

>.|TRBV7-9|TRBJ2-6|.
TGTGCCAGCAGCTTTGGGGGCGCCGGGGCCAACGTCCTGACTTTC
CASSFGGAGANVLTF
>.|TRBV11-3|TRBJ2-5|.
TGTGCCAGCAGCTTAAGAGTGGCAGGGTCGTCGGAGACCCAGTACTTC
CASSLRVAGSSETQYF
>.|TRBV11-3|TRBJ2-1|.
TGTGCCAGCAGCTTAACGAGCTCCTACAATGAGCAGTTCTTC
CASSLTSSYNEQFF
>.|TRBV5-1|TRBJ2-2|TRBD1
TGCGCCAGCAGCTTAAGGAGGACAGGGAGCTCACCCGGGGAGCTGTTTTTT
CASSLRRTGSSPGELFF
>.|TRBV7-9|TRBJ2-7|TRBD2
TGTGCCAGCAGCCTCGGACTAGCGGGAATCTCCTACGAGCAGTACTTC
CASSLGLAGISYEQYF
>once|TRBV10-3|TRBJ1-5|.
TGTGCCAGCACCCATAGCAATCAGCCCCAGCATTTT
CASTHSNQPQHF
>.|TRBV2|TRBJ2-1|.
TGTGCCAGCACCTTAGAAATCGGCTCCTACAATGAGCAGTTCTTC
CASTLEIGSYNEQFF
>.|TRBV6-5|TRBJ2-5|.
TGTGCCAGCAGTCGGGGTTGGGAAGAGACCCAGTACTTC
CASSRGWEETQYF
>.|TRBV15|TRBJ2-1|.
TGTGCCACCAGCAGAGAACTAGTCAATGAGCAGTTCTTC
CATSRELVNEQFF
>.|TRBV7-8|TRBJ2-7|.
TGTGCCAGCAGCGCAAAACAGGTTAGCTCCTACGAGCAGTACTTC
CASSAKQVSSYEQYF
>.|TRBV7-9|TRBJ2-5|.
TGTGCCAGCAGCCGATCTCCTCAGGGCCGGGTGGAGCAGTACTTC
CASSRSPQGRVEQYF
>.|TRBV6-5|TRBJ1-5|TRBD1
TGTGCCAGCAGTCCATACAGGGGTCAGCCCCAGCATTTT
CASSPYRGQPQHF
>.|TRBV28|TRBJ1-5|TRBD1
TGTGCCAGCAGTTTGCCGACAGGGATTCAGCCCCAGCATTTT
CASSLPTGIQPQHF
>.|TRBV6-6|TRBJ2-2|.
TGTGCGGGTAGTAGCACAGGTGGAACCGGGGAGCTGTTTTTT
CAGSSTGGTGELFF
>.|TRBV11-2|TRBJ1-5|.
TGTGCCAGCAGCCCAGGGACTGTTATAAGGAATCAGCCCCAGCATTTT
CASSPGTVIRNQPQHF
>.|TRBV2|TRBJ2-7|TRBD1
TGTGCCAGCTTATCAGGGACAGGGGGTCGGGAGCAGTACTTC
CASLSGTGGREQYF
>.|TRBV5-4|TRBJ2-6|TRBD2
TGTGCCAGCAGCCCCCTAGCGGGAGGCCGCTCTGGGGCCAACGTCCTGACTTTC
CASSPLAGGRSGANVLTF
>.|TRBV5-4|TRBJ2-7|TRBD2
TGTGCCAGCAACGTTTTGACTAGCGGGAAATACGAGCAGTACTTC
CASNVLTSGKYEQYF
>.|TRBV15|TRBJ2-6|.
TGTGCCACCAGCAGTGGCGTCCAAGGGAACTCTGGGGCCAACGTCCTGACTTTC
CATSSGVQGNSGANVLTF
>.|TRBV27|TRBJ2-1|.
TGTGCCAGCAGTTTCTCTATCGACAGCTACAATGAGCAGTTCTTC
CASSFSIDSYNEQFF
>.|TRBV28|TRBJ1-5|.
TGTGCCAGCAGTTTTTTGCTCGGTGAGGATCAGCCCCAGCATTTT
CASSFLLGEDQPQHF
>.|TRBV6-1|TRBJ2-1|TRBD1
TGTGCCAGCAGTGGGACGACAGGGGCACCTTACAATGAGCAGTTCTTC
CASSGTTGAPYNEQFF
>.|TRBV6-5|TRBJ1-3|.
TGTGCCAGCAGTTACTCGATGAGAAACTCTGGAAACACCATATATTTT
CASSYSMRNSGNTIYF
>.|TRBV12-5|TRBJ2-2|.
TGTGCTAGTGGTTTGGTAAAGTCCGGGGAGCTGTTTTTT
CASGLVKSGELFF
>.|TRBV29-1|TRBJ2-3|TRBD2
TGCAGCGTCCCAGGACTAGCCACAGATACGCAGTATTTT
CSVPGLATDTQYF
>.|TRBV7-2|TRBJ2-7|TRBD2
TGTGCCAGCAGCATTTTGAGGACTAGCCACGAGCAGTACTTC
CASSILRTSHEQYF
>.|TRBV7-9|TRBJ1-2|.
TGTGCCAGCAGCTTAACGGGGGGCAGCCTCTATGGCTACACCTTC
CASSLTGGSLYGYTF
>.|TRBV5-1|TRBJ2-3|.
TGCGCCAGCAGCCCGGCCGGCTTAAGCACAGATACGCAGTATTTT
CASSPAGLSTDTQYF
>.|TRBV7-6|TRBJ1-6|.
TGTGCCAGCAGCCCCCAGGTCCCTAATTCACCCCTCCACTTT
CASSPQVPNSPLHF
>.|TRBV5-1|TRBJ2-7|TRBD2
TGCGCCAGCAGCACGCTAGCGGGAGGGGACTACGAGCAGTACTTC
CASSTLAGGDYEQYF
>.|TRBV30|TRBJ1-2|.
TGTGCCTGGAGTCCTACGGAAAGACTGATTCACTTC
CAWSPTERLIHF
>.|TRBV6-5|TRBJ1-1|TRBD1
TGTGCCAGCAGTTACTCAACAGGGGGCGTTGGGACTGAAGCTTTCTTT
CASSYSTGGVGTEAFF
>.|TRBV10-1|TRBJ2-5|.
TGCGCCAGCAGCCCCGAAGGAGAGACCCAGTACTTC
CASSPEGETQYF
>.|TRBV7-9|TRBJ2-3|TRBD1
TGTGCCAGCAGCCCCGGGACAGGGACGGGGACAGATACGCAGTATTTT
CASSPGTGTGTDTQYF
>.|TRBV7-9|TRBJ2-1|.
TGTGCCAGCAGCCTAGCAGGGATCGCGCCAGATGAGCAGTTCTTC
CASSLAGIAPDEQFF
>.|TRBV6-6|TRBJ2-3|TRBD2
TGTGCCAGCAGTCCTAGCGGGAGAGAAACAGATACGCAGTATTTT
CASSPSGRETDTQYF
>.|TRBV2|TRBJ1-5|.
TGTGCCAGCAGTGAATACTCTAGCAATCAGCCCCAGCATTTT
CASSEYSSNQPQHF
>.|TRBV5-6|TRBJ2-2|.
TGTGCCAGCAGCTTGAGGCGGGACACCGGGGAGCTGTTTTTT
CASSLRRDTGELFF
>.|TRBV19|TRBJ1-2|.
TGTGCCAGTAGTACACACAACTCCGGCCTTGGCTACACCTTC
CASSTHNSGLGYTF
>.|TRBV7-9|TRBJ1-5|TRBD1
TGTGCCAGCAGTCCCGGGACAGGGTTCCAGCCCCAGCATTTT
CASSPGTGFQPQHF
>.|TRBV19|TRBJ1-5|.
TGTGCCAGTATTACCGCGGGCTCTTATAGCAATCAGCCCCAGCATTTT
CASITAGSYSNQPQHF
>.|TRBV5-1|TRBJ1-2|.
TGCGCCAGCAGCAATCAAAGCCCTTACAGGGCCGGCTACACCTTC
CASSNQSPYRAGYTF
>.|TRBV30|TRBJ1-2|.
TGTGCCTGGATGCGGGCAGGGGCCCGAGCTAACTATGGCTACACCTTC
CAWMRAGARANYGYTF
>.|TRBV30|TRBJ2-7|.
TGTGCCTGGAGGGTGACAGGCGAGCAGTACTTC
CAWRVTGEQYF
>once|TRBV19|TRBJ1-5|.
TGTGCCAGTAGTATAGTGGGCCGGGTGGGCAATCAGCCCCAGCATTTT
CASSIVGRVGNQPQHF
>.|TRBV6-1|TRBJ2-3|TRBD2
TGTGCCAGCAGTCTGATCGGGGGGTACACAGATACGCAGTATTTT
CASSLIGGYTDTQYF
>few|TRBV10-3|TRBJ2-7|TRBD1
TGTGCCATCACTCGACAGGGTAGCTACGAGCAGTACTTC
CAITRQGSYEQYF
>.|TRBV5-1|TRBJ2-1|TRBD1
TGCGCCAGCAGCCTACTGACAGGGGCCTACAATGAGCAGTTCTTC
CASSLLTGAYNEQFF
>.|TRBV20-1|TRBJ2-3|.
TGCAGTGCTGCGGCGTCAGATACGCAGTATTTT
CSAAASDTQYF
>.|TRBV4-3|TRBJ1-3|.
TGCGCCAGCAGCCAAGATTGGGGAGGGGACACCATATATTTT
CASSQDWGGDTIYF
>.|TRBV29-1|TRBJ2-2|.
TGCAGCGTTGACAAAGGGAGCACCGGGGAGCTGTTTTTT
CSVDKGSTGELFF
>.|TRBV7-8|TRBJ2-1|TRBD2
TGTGCCAGCAGCTTAACCGGGACTAGCGGGAGTAAGGGGCAGTTCTTC
CASSLTGTSGSKGQFF
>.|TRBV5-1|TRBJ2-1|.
TGCGCCAGCAGCACTGCGGGACCGAGTTTTTACAATGAGCAGTTCTTC
CASSTAGPSFYNEQFF
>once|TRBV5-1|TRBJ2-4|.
TGCGCCAGCAGCGTGACTAGTAAGGGGGGCAAAAACATTCAGTACTTC
CASSVTSKGGKNIQYF
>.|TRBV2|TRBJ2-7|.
TGTGCCAGCAATCCGGAGTGGGCCGGGGTCGCGAGCTCCTACGAGCAGTACTTC
CASNPEWAGVASSYEQYF